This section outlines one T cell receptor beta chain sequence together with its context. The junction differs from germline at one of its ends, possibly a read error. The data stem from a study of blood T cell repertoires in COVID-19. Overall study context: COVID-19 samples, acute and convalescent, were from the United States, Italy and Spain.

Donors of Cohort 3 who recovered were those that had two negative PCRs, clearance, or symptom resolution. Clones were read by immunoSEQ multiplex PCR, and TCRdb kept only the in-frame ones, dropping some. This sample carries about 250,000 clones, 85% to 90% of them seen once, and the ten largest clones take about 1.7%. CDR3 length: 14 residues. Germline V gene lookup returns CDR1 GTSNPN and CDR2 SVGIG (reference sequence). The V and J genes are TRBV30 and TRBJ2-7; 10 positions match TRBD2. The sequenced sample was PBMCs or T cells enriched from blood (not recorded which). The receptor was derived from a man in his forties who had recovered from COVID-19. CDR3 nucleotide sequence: TGCGCCTGGATGACGTCTAGCGGGGGCTACGAGCAGTACTTC. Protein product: CAWMTSSGGYEQYF. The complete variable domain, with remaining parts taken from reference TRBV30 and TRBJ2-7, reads SQTIHQWPATLVQPVGSPLSLECTVEGTSNPNLYWYRQAAGRGLQLLFYSVGIGQISSEVPQNLSASRPQDRQFILSSKKLLLSDSGFYLCAWMTSSGGYEQYFGPGTRLTVT.